This entry lists 29 T cell receptor beta chains sequenced from one sample in a study of T cells after yellow fever vaccination. Each CDR3 protein is one row after TCRdb ran MiXCR on the 5' RACE reads. In the table there are tens of thousands of distinct CDR3 sequences, approximately 8% of which are singletons. Material: CD8+ T cells sorted from PBMCs, obtained on the day of the yellow fever booster vaccination. Receptors were obtained from a young man who received the YFV17D yellow fever vaccine.

The V gene is TRBV21-1, the J gene TRBJ1-1; the table's D call, TRBD1, was not checked against the DNA. TRBV21-1 is annotated as a pseudogene. The CDR3 totals 16 residues. The CDR3 DNA follows: TGTGCCAGCAGCAAAGTGGGGACAGGGCTGGACACTGAAGCTTTCTTT. Its translation: CASSKVGTGLDTEAFF.

This clonotype was counted between two and nine times. The junction and the germline gene differ at one end; a read error may be behind it. This chain uses TRBV4-3 with TRBJ2-7; 9 bases are shared with TRBD2. The CDR3 is 15 amino acids. CDR1 and CDR2 from the germline V gene are LGHNA and YSLEER. CDR3 amino acids: CASSQDRVIAGEAQF. The CDR3 DNA is TGCGCCAGCAGCCAAGACAGGGTGATAGCGGGAGAAGCGCAGTTC.

The V call is TRBV12-3 or TRBV12-4, the J call TRBJ2-7, with D unclear. This CDR3 spans 12 amino acids. V lost 2 bases, J lost 7 bases, and 9 bases lay in between. The CDR3, as DNA: TGTGCCAGCAGTTTATGGGGTCTGGAGCAGTACTTC. Translated: CASSLWGLEQYF.

V and J are TRBV5-8 and TRBJ2-1; 7 nucleotides line up with TRBD2. The CDR3 consists of 15 residues. Germline-derived CDR1 and CDR2 are SGHTS and YDEGEE. Trimming cost V 1 base and J 7 bases; bases outside gene matches: 8. DNA for the CDR3: TGTGCCAGCAGCTTGTTGTGGGAGGGCTGGAATGAGCAGTTCTTC. It encodes CASSLLWEGWNEQFF.

This clonotype was picked up a small number of times. The rearrangement links TRBV7-2 to TRBJ2-7, with TRBD2 as a possible D gene (6 bases). The CDR3 has 16 amino acids. The V and J ends lost 5 bases and 5 bases respectively, with 22 bases between them. Germline V CDR1 and CDR2: SGHTA, FQGNSA. In DNA form, the CDR3 reads TGTGCCAGCAGCCCCAGGGAGGAGGTGGGTCCGGACGAGCAGTACTTC. Residues: CASSPREEVGPDEQYF.

This clonotype was seen a few times. The chain is built from TRBV4-3 and TRBJ2-1; D is unresolved. V lost 0 bases and J lost 0, with 9 bases in between. Germline assignment: CDR1 LGHNA and CDR2 YSLEER. This CDR3 has 16 residues. Here the CDR3 DNA reads TGCGCCAGCAGCCAAGAACTTATTAGCTCCTACAATGAGCAGTTCTTC. Residues: CASSQELISSYNEQFF.

This rearrangement joins TRBV11-2 to TRBJ2-6; D is uncertain. Trimming stripped 5 bases from V and 6 bases from J, with 17 bases between. The CDR3 has 16 residues. The V gene's germline CDR1 is SGHAT and CDR2 FQNNGV. In DNA, the CDR3 is TGTGCCAGCAGCCACTACCTGGCACCTTCGGCCAACGTCCTGACTTTC. Protein: CASSHYLAPSANVLTF.

CDR3 loop: CAISDWQGQETQYF. CDR3 coding DNA: TGTGCCATCAGTGACTGGCAGGGGCAAGAGACCCAGTACTTC. V and J are TRBV10-3 and TRBJ2-5; a possible D gene is TRBD1 (6 bases). Germline lookup yields CDR1 ENHRY and CDR2 SYGVKD. V lost 3 bases to trimming and J lost 2 bases, with 10 bases between them. The CDR3 is 14 residues long.

The chain links TRBV18 to TRBJ2-1, with 10 bases lining up with TRBD2. The ends lost 6 bases at V and 6 bases at J; junction bases unmatched: 8. The CDR3 contains 15 residues. Germline CDR1 and CDR2: KGHSH and LQKENI. The CDR3 spells CASSEGLAASNEQFF. CDR3 nucleotide sequence: TGTGCCAGCTCGGAAGGACTAGCGGCGTCCAATGAGCAGTTCTTC.

This clonotype was picked up many times. This chain uses TRBV11-2 with TRBJ2-7; a possible D gene is TRBD2 (6 bases). V dropped 7 bases and J dropped 3 bases, with 16 bases sitting between them. This CDR3 contains 14 residues. CDR1 and CDR2 (germline): SGHAT, FQNNGV. The CDR3 bases are TGTGCCAGCACCTCCTCTGTGGAGGGCTACGAGCAGTACTTC. Translated: CASTSSVEGYEQYF.

J is TRBJ2-7 and V is TRBV5-4; D possibly corresponds to TRBD2 (6 bases). V lost 4 bases and J lost 3, with 11 bases in between. The CDR3 has 13 residues. CDR1 SGHNT and CDR2 YYREEE come from the germline V gene (reference sequence). The CDR3 region is CASSNGEVYEQYF. The CDR3 DNA is TGTGCCAGCAGCAACGGGGAGGTCTACGAGCAGTACTTC.

This clonotype showed up many times. The rearrangement uses TRBV28 and TRBJ2-1; no clear D. This CDR3 is built from 14 residues. V lost 6 bases, J lost 0 bases, and 9 bases lay in between. Germline V gene sequence: CDR1 MDHEN, CDR2 SYDVKM. CDR3 loop: CASSLRSSYNEQFF. The CDR3 DNA reads TGTGCCAGCAGCCTTCGAAGCTCCTACAATGAGCAGTTCTTC.

The chain has TRBV27 and TRBJ2-2; D uncertain. This CDR3 region has 13 residues. Trimming shortened V by 3 bases and J by 4 bases, and 6 bases separated the two germline ends. CDR1 MNHEY and CDR2 SMNVEV come from the germline V gene (reference sequence). CDR3 nucleotides: TGTGCCAGCAGTTTGCAGATCACCGGGGAGCTGTTTTTT. Amino acids: CASSLQITGELFF.

This clonotype was observed at least ten times. The chain uses TRBV2 and TRBJ2-7; TRBD2 matches 10 bases. V shed 3 bases, J shed 5 bases, and the junction held 7 bases outside the gene matches. Per germline, CDR1 SNHLY and CDR2 FYNNEI. The CDR3 extends over 15 amino acids. CDR3 residues: CASSDGSGRADEQYF. The CDR3 bases are TGTGCCAGCAGTGACGGAAGCGGGAGGGCCGACGAGCAGTACTTC.

This clonotype was seen a handful of times. CDR3 sequence (DNA): TGCGCCAGCAGCCCGGGCCTGCGGCCCTACGAGCAGTACTTC. Protein product: CASSPGLRPYEQYF. The chain has TRBV4-3 and TRBJ2-7; D unresolved. Germline CDR1 reads LGHNA; CDR2 reads YSLEER. The CDR3 is made up of 14 amino acids. Trimming took 4 bases from V and 2 from J, leaving 12 bases between them.

This chain links TRBV5-5 with TRBJ2-7; 8 bases line up with TRBD2. This CDR3 region has 17 residues. V lost 1 base, J lost 0 bases, and 9 bases stayed unmatched. Germline V gene data show CDR1 as SGHKS and CDR2 as YYEKEE (reference sequence). CDR3 protein: CASSLKGPSGSSYEQYF. CDR3 DNA sequence: TGTGCCAGCAGCTTGAAAGGGCCAAGCGGGAGCTCCTACGAGCAGTACTTC.

There are a few counts of this clonotype. The chain has TRBV5-1 and TRBJ2-7; maybe TRBD2 (5 bases). Germline V gene data show CDR1 as SGHRS and CDR2 as YFSETQ. This CDR3 spans 16 amino acids. The germline V and J ends were trimmed by 1 base and 2 bases, with 16 bases remaining between them. CDR3 nucleotide sequence: TGCGCCAGCAGCTTGTTTGTTGGACTGGCGGCCTACGAGCAGTACTTC. Protein product: CASSLFVGLAAYEQYF. Full variable domain (outside the CDR3, taken from reference TRBV5-1 and TRBJ2-7): KAGVTQTPRYLIKTRGQQVTLSCSPISGHRSVSWYQQTPGQGLQFLFEYFSETQRNKGNFPGRFSGRQFSNSRSEMNVSTLELGDSALYLCASSLFVGLAAYEQYFGPGTRLTVT.

CDR3: CASSLGHDTNEQFF. CDR3 coding DNA: TGTGCCAGCAGCTTGGGACATGATACTAATGAGCAGTTCTTC. The chain uses TRBV7-9 and TRBJ2-1; D possibly corresponds to TRBD1 (6 bases). Trimming took 3 bases from V and 7 from J, leaving 13 bases between them. The CDR3 totals 14 residues. The germline CDR1 and CDR2 sequences are SEHNR and FQNEAQ (reference sequence).

The genes are TRBV5-1 and TRBJ2-1; D is possibly TRBD1 (6 bases). CDR3 length: 13 residues. Deletions cut 6 bases from V and 7 bases from J, with 14 bases between. Germline assignment: CDR1 SGHRS and CDR2 YFSETQ. The CDR3 protein is CASNPNRGNEQFF. The CDR3 bases are TGCGCCAGCAACCCCAATAGGGGGAATGAGCAGTTCTTC.

This chain joins TRBV19 and TRBJ1-2; no firm D call. The CDR3 is 15 amino acids. CDR1 is LNHDA and CDR2 is SQIVND in the germline V gene (reference sequence). V lost 0 bases and J 8 bases, leaving 16 bases between the germline ends. CDR3 coding DNA: TGTGCCAGTAGTATAGATCTATCGGACGGTTTGGGCTACACCTTC. Encoded protein: CASSIDLSDGLGYTF.

This clonotype was seen a few times. This rearrangement joins TRBV7-6 to TRBJ1-6; the D is unclear. This CDR3 comprises 16 residues. Germline lookup yields CDR1 SGHVS and CDR2 FNYEAQ. Trimming removed 4 bases from V and 0 bases from J, with 10 bases in between. Here the CDR3 reads CASSSGLSSYNSPLHF. The CDR3 DNA follows: TGTGCCAGCAGCTCGGGCCTTAGCTCCTATAATTCACCCCTCCACTTT.

This clonotype has at least ten counts. This CDR3 reads CASSFRTPTEAFF. The CDR3 DNA is TGTGCCAGCAGCTTTCGGACCCCCACTGAAGCTTTCTTT. The genes are TRBV7-2 and TRBJ1-1; D gene unclear. From germline, CDR1 is SGHTA and CDR2 FQGNSA. The CDR3 consists of 13 residues. V lost 3 bases to trimming and J lost 4 bases, with 9 bases between them.

CDR3 loop: CASSLGPNDPYEQYF. The CDR3 coding sequence is TGTGCCAGCAGCTTGGGCCCGAACGACCCCTACGAGCAGTACTTC. The V gene is TRBV5-6, the J gene TRBJ2-7; D not resolved. CDR1 is SGHDT, CDR2 YYEEEE, per germline. Trimming cost V 0 bases and J 2 bases, with 12 bases left between them. This CDR3 region has 15 residues.

This clonotype occurred many times. The rearrangement links TRBV18 to TRBJ2-4, with D perhaps matching TRBD1 (5 bases). Trimming shortened V by 0 bases and J by 0 bases, and 15 bases separated the two germline ends. There are 18 residues in the CDR3. Germline V gene sequence: CDR1 KGHSH, CDR2 LQKENI. CDR3 sequence (DNA): TGTGCCAGCTCACCACCCAGGGCCGCCCTACTAGCCAAAAACATTCAGTACTTC. Translation: CASSPPRAALLAKNIQYF.

This clonotype showed up many times. This rearrangement joins TRBV29-1 to TRBJ2-5, with D perhaps being TRBD1 or TRBD2 (5 bases each). CDR3 size: 17 residues. Trimming cost V 0 bases and J 5 bases, with 22 bases left between them. Germline CDR1 is SQVTM and CDR2 is ANQGSEA. Written as DNA, the CDR3 is TGCAGCGTTGAAGATCCTCGCTCCTTACCGGGGACCGAGACCCAGTACTTC. Amino acids: CSVEDPRSLPGTETQYF.

Here the CDR3 DNA reads TGCGCCAGCAGCCACTCACCGGGACAGACCACAGATACGCAGTATTTT. It codes for CASSHSPGQTTDTQYF. The chain couples TRBV4-3 to TRBJ2-3, with 7 positions matching TRBD1. The CDR3 is 16 residues long. CDR1 LGHNA and CDR2 YSLEER come from the germline V gene. After removal of 3 bases from V and 2 bases from J, the junction contained 8 bases not matched to a gene.

Only a few counts were recorded for this clonotype. The gene calls are TRBV6-5 and TRBJ2-7; 8 bases map to TRBD1. Germline lookup yields CDR1 MNHEY and CDR2 SVGAGI. The CDR3 runs 15 residues. V gave up 3 bases and J gave up 2 bases; unmatched junction bases: 6. CDR3 sequence (DNA): TGTGCCAGCAGTTATCCCGGACAGGGTGCCTACGAGCAGTACTTC. This codes for CASSYPGQGAYEQYF.

Note on this clonotype: As the CDR3 is not closed by the conserved phenylalanine or tryptophan, this likely results from a read error. V usage is TRBV12-3 or TRBV12-4 and J usage is TRBJ2-7; 11 bases map to TRBD2. The V segment lost 3 bases and the J segment 3 bases; nucleotides outside the gene matches: 4. The CDR3 runs 15 residues. CDR3 DNA: TGTGCCAGCAGTTTTACTAGCGGGGGCTTCTACGAGCAGTACTCC. Amino acid sequence: CASSFTSGGFYEQYS.

The table lists this clonotype with many counts. The chain links TRBV4-3 to TRBJ2-7; D is perhaps TRBD1 or TRBD2 (5 bases each). The CDR3 spans 15 residues. CDR1 and CDR2 from the germline V gene are LGHNA and YSLEER. Trimming removed 4 bases from V and 1 base from J, with 14 bases in between. The CDR3 DNA sequence: TGCGCCAGCAGCCCCCGGGACGGTCTTTCCTACGAGCAGTACTTC. Protein product: CASSPRDGLSYEQYF.